This passage covers 5 T cell receptor beta chains from one sample sequenced in a study of blood T cell repertoires in COVID-19. The repertoire was sequenced with immunoSEQ multiplex PCR; TCRdb's copy has only in-frame clones and lacks some. The data hold more than 200,000 clones, with about 87% observed a single time. The specimen sequenced was peripheral blood. The receptors derive from a woman aged 55-69 years with COVID-19, enrolled during active disease.

J is TRBJ1-4 and V is TRBV5-1, with TRBD1 matching 7 bases. This CDR3 comprises 15 residues. From germline, CDR1 is SGHRS and CDR2 YFSETQ. V lost 0 bases to trimming and J lost 6 bases; unmatched junction nucleotides: 5. In DNA, the CDR3 is TGCGCCAGCAGCTTGGCTAGGGGGCGAGATGAAAAACTGTTTTTT. Encoded protein: CASSLARGRDEKLFF.

The V and J genes are TRBV2 and TRBJ1-3; D is unresolved. This CDR3 has 14 amino acids. The V gene lost 7 bases and the J gene lost 0 bases, with 10 bases spanning the gap. Per germline, CDR1 SNHLY and CDR2 FYNNEI. CDR3 amino acids: CASNAITSGNTIYF. The CDR3 DNA follows: TGTGCCAGCAACGCGATAACCTCTGGAAACACCATATATTTT.

This clone was recorded only once. The chain has TRBV7-2 and TRBJ1-5; a possible D gene is TRBD1 (5 bases). The V gene's germline CDR1 is SGHTA and CDR2 FQGNSA. Trimming pared 6 bases from V and 2 bases from J, leaving 20 bases between. The CDR3 length is 17 residues. This chain's CDR3 is CASSQVGGTYGNQPQHF. CDR3 coding DNA: TGTGCCAGCAGTCAAGTCGGGGGGACGTATGGCAATCAGCCCCAGCATTTT. Supplemented by reference TRBV7-2 and TRBJ1-5, the full variable domain reads GAGVSQSPSNKVTEKGKDVELRCDPISGHTALYWYRQSLGQGLEFLIYFQGNSAPDKSGLPSDRFSAERTGGSVSTLTIQRTQQEDSAVYLCASSQVGGTYGNQPQHFGDGTRLSIL.

V is TRBV3-1 (or the pseudogene TRBV3-2) and J is TRBJ1-2, with D unclear. Per the germline V gene, CDR1 is LGHDT and CDR2 is YNNKEL (reference sequence). The germline V and J ends were trimmed by 0 bases and 10 bases, with 9 bases remaining between them. The CDR3 totals 12 residues. The CDR3 bases are TGTGCCAGCAGCCAAGATCCGGGTGACTACACCTTC. Its protein product is CASSQDPGDYTF.

This clone was detected only a few times. The chain has TRBV27 and TRBJ1-4; 8 nucleotides line up with TRBD1. Trimming cost V 5 bases and J 0 bases; bases outside gene matches: 5. Germline V gene lookup returns CDR1 MNHEY and CDR2 SMNVEV (reference sequence). This CDR3 is built from 16 residues. CDR3 coding DNA: TGTGCCAGCAGTCCACGGGACAGGACAACTAATGAAAAACTGTTTTTT. This encodes CASSPRDRTTNEKLFF.